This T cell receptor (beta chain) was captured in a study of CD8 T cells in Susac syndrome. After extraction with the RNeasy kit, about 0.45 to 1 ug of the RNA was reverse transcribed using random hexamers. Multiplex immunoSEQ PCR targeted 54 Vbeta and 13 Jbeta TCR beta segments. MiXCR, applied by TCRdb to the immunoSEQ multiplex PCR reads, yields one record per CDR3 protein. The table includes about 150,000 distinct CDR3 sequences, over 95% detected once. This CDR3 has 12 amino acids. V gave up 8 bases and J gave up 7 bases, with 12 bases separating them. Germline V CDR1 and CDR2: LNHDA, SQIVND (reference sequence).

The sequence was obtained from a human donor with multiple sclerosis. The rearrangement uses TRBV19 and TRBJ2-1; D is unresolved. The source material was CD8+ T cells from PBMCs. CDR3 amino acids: CASRETSNEQFF. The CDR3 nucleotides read TGTGCCAGTCGTGAAACCAGTAATGAGCAGTTCTTC.